The T cell receptor beta chain described here comes from a study of blood T cells in healthy people across ages. The study's findings and limits: When set beside aged donors, long-lived donors presented more naive CD4+ cells and higher diversity. PBMCs left unsorted prevented a conclusive naive versus antigen-experienced comparison. TCR beta diversity was tightly associated with the proportion of naive T cells. Diversity figures based on one million T cells were deemed too low.

With a J-beta primer mix and a sample-barcoded 5' primer, a second PCR ran roughly 7 to 11 cycles. Each CDR3 protein gets one entry after TCRdb re-called the 5' RACE reads with MiXCR. The top ten clones hold approximately 20% of a sample with more than 650,000 distinct CDR3 sequences, around a fifth of them seen once. The table lists this clonotype with many counts. As yet, its antigen is unknown. The CDR3 contains 12 residues. CDR1 is SQVTM, CDR2 ANQGSEA, per germline. V gave up 4 bases and J gave up 2 bases, with 8 bases separating them. Sequences were obtained from blood. This TCR derives from a man aged 70 or older in good health. The rearrangement uses TRBV29-1 and TRBJ2-5, with D hard to call. The CDR3 coding sequence is TGCAGCGTTGTTCTCAGACAAGAGACCCAGTACTTC. It translates to CSVVLRQETQYF.